This is a list of T cell receptor beta chains from one sample in a study of naive and memory T cell subsets. TCRdb called the UMI-ligation and nested PCR reads again in MiXCR, with one record for every CDR3 protein. This table holds about 25,000 distinct CDR3 sequences, around 5.3% found once. The specimen sequenced was blood. All receptors come from an adult in good health. The CDR3 runs from the conserved cysteine through the conserved F or W. Fields, in order: J gene, D gene, V gene, clone size, CDR3 protein, CDR3 DNA. D genes are given only for firm matches. Clone size, where shown, is once, few, many, or a class for clones that have expanded.

>TRBJ2-3|TRBD2|TRBV7-2|many
CASSPSGLAGLGTDTQYF
TGTGCCAGCAGCCCGTCGGGACTAGCGGGGCTGGGCACAGATACGCAGTATTTT
>TRBJ2-2|TRBD2|TRBV7-3|few
CASRAGTTTGELFF
TGTGCCAGCAGGGCCGGGACTACCACCGGGGAGCTGTTTTTT
>TRBJ2-1|TRBD2|TRBV20-1|many
CSARLLTSGYNEQFF
TGCAGTGCTAGACTTCTGACTAGCGGCTACAATGAGCAGTTCTTC
>TRBJ2-1|TRBD1|TRBV29-1|.
CSLTGYYNEQFF
TGCAGCCTGACAGGGTATTACAATGAGCAGTTCTTC
>TRBJ2-1|TRBD2|TRBV6-2/TRBV6-3|many
CASSYSAGGGRQFF
TGTGCCAGCAGTTACTCAGCGGGGGGCGGGAGGCAGTTCTTC
>TRBJ1-1|.|TRBV30|few
CAWSRGPLTEAFF
TGTGCCTGGAGTCGGGGGCCGCTCACTGAAGCTTTCTTT
>TRBJ2-1|TRBD2|TRBV27|many
CASSLSGVVRERRNEQFF
TGTGCCAGCAGTTTATCCGGGGTCGTGCGGGAGAGGAGGAATGAGCAGTTCTTC
>TRBJ2-7|.|TRBV7-2|many
CASSQRQPSSYEQYF
TGTGCCAGCAGCCAGCGACAGCCGAGCTCCTACGAGCAGTACTTC
>TRBJ2-1|TRBD2|TRBV30|many
CAWTTSGSGEQFF
TGTGCCTGGACCACTAGCGGGAGCGGTGAGCAGTTCTTC
>TRBJ1-5|.|TRBV4-1|many
CASSHVRGPQHF
TGCGCCAGCAGCCACGTCCGAGGGCCCCAGCATTTT
>TRBJ1-3|.|TRBV14|many
CASSQDHGEVSGNTIYF
TGTGCCAGCAGCCAAGATCATGGGGAGGTCTCTGGAAACACCATATATTTT
>TRBJ2-3|.|TRBV28|many
CASSLSTDTQYF
TGTGCCAGCAGTTTGAGCACAGATACGCAGTATTTT
>TRBJ2-7|.|TRBV7-2|many
CASSLGGGLYEQYF
TGTGCCAGCAGCTTAGGGGGGGGGCTCTACGAGCAGTACTTC
>TRBJ2-2|.|TRBV19|.
CASSIGPRTGELFF
TGTGCCAGTAGTATCGGGCCCCGCACCGGGGAGCTGTTTTTT
>TRBJ2-7|TRBD2|TRBV20-1|.
CSAKDRTSGISPGEQYF
TGCAGTGCTAAAGACCGGACTAGCGGGATATCGCCCGGCGAGCAGTACTTC
>TRBJ2-3|TRBD2|TRBV6-4|medium-sized
CASSDSGTSGTDTQYF
TGTGCCAGCAGTGACTCCGGGACTAGCGGGACAGATACGCAGTATTTT
>TRBJ2-1|.|TRBV3-1|.
CASSQFSGPLNNEQFF
TGTGCCAGCAGCCAATTTAGCGGCCCCCTTAACAATGAGCAGTTCTTC
>TRBJ1-3|.|TRBV7-2|medium-sized
CASSSPNSRSGNTIYF
TGTGCCAGCAGCTCCCCTAATTCCCGCTCTGGAAACACCATATATTTT
>TRBJ2-1|TRBD2|TRBV11-2|.
CASSFSGTSGDEQFF
TGTGCCAGCAGCTTCTCCGGGACTAGCGGCGATGAGCAGTTCTTC
>TRBJ2-7|TRBD1|TRBV10-3|many
CAIGTGIYEQYF
TGTGCCATCGGGACAGGGATCTACGAGCAGTACTTC
>TRBJ2-7|TRBD2|TRBV7-2|many
CASSLELAGTYEQYF
TGTGCCAGCAGCTTAGAACTAGCGGGAACCTACGAGCAGTACTTC
>TRBJ1-2|.|TRBV27|.
CASSLGGPKLGYGYTF
TGTGCCAGCAGTTTGGGGGGGCCCAAGCTTGGCTATGGCTACACCTTC
>TRBJ2-1|TRBD2|TRBV24-1|many
CATSDSSGNNEQFF
TGTGCCACCAGTGACTCTAGCGGGAACAATGAGCAGTTCTTC
>TRBJ2-7|.|TRBV6-1|many
CASSEVLYEQYF
TGTGCCAGCAGTGAAGTCCTCTACGAGCAGTACTTC
>TRBJ2-1|TRBD2|TRBV5-4|few
CASSAGGFSSYNEQFF
TGTGCCAGCAGCGCGGGGGGCTTCAGCTCCTACAATGAGCAGTTCTTC
>TRBJ2-2|.|TRBV29-1|few
CSGRVIDTGELFF
TGCAGCGGACGGGTTATTGACACCGGGGAGCTGTTTTTT
>TRBJ2-7|.|TRBV29-1|.
CSVDVTGGGEQYF
TGCAGCGTTGATGTAACAGGAGGTGGGGAGCAGTACTTC
>TRBJ2-5|.|TRBV9|.
CASSVGGGRQETQYF
TGTGCCAGCAGCGTGGGGGGGGGGCGCCAAGAGACCCAGTACTTC
>TRBJ2-1|TRBD2|TRBV29-1|.
CSVDRGGLYYNEQFF
TGCAGCGTTGATCGGGGGGGGCTTTACTACAATGAGCAGTTCTTC
>TRBJ1-2|TRBD1|TRBV18|many
CASSSGQSYTF
TGTGCCAGCTCATCGGGACAGTCCTACACCTTC
>TRBJ2-1|TRBD2|TRBV29-1|many
CSVGPPLAGRFNEQFF
TGCAGCGTTGGGCCCCCCTTAGCGGGACGATTCAATGAGCAGTTCTTC
>TRBJ2-5|TRBD1|TRBV4-2|many
CASSQVQQGLETQYF
TGTGCCAGCAGCCAAGTACAACAGGGGCTAGAGACCCAGTACTTC
>TRBJ2-3|TRBD2|TRBV15|many
CATSREGGRGDTQYF
TGTGCCACCAGCAGAGAGGGCGGGAGGGGAGATACGCAGTATTTT
>TRBJ2-1|.|TRBV27|few
CASSLSDYNEQFF
TGTGCCAGCAGTCTCAGCGACTACAATGAGCAGTTCTTC